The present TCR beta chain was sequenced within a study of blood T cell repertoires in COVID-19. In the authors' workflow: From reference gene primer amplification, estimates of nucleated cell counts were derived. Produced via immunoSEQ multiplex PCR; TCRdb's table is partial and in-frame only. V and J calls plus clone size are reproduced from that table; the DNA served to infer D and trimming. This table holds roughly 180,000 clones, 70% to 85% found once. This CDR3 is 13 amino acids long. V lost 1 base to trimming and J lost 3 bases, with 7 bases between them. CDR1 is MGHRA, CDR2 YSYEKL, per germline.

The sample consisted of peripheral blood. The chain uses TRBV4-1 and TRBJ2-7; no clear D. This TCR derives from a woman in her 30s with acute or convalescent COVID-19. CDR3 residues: CASSQVTRYEQYF. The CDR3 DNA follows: TGCGCCAGCAGCCAAGTAACTCGCTACGAGCAGTACTTC.